Each of the 10 T cell receptor beta chains below was sequenced from the same sample in a study of shared clonotypes between healthy human individuals. The repertoire was sequenced with immunoSEQ multiplex PCR; TCRdb's copy has only in-frame clones and lacks some. The sample holds more than 2,000,000 clones, around 90% seen once. The specimen sequenced was naive CD4+ T cells sorted from blood. Subset reported: CD45RA+ positively selected. Source of these receptors: a man between 18 and 29 years old in good health.

This sequence joins TRBV2 and TRBJ2-5; perhaps TRBD2 as D (6 bases). V dropped 6 bases and J dropped 6 bases, with 14 bases sitting between them. Per germline, CDR1 SNHLY and CDR2 FYNNEI. The CDR3 is 13 amino acids. This CDR3 reads CASSPTSAQTQYF. In nucleotides, the CDR3 is TGTGCCAGCAGCCCGACTAGTGCCCAGACCCAGTACTTC.

This chain uses TRBV7-2 with TRBJ2-2; 7 nucleotides align to TRBD2. The CDR3 runs 16 residues. Looked up from germline, CDR1 is SGHTA and CDR2 is FQGNSA. V shed 1 base and J 6 bases; nucleotides not matched to a gene: 8. The CDR3 DNA reads as TGTGCCAGCAGCTTAGAACCAGCGGGGCTGTCCGGGGAGCTGTTTTTT. Translated, it gives CASSLEPAGLSGELFF.

A remark on this clone: Other DNA sequences of this sample code for an identical CDR3. The V gene is TRBV7-3, the J gene TRBJ1-1; D is possibly TRBD1 (6 bases). V was clipped by 3 bases and J by 0 bases, with 8 bases between them. Germline V CDR1 and CDR2: SGHTA, FQGTGA. The CDR3 is made up of 14 amino acids. Written as DNA, the CDR3 is TGTGCCAGCAGCTTGACAGGCATGAACACTGAAGCTTTCTTT. It specifies CASSLTGMNTEAFF.

This sequence joins TRBV28 and TRBJ2-1; D is unresolved. CDR1 and CDR2 (germline): MDHEN, SYDVKM. V was pared by 7 bases and J by 0 bases, with 16 bases between. This CDR3 spans 16 amino acids. Written as DNA, the CDR3 is TGTGCCAGCATAAGCTACTCGGCCCTCTCCTACAATGAGCAGTTCTTC. It yields the protein CASISYSALSYNEQFF. The entire variable domain, with the rest obtained from reference TRBV28 and TRBJ2-1, is as follows: DVKVTQSSRYLVKRTGEKVFLECVQDMDHENMFWYRQDPGLGLRLIYFSYDVKMKEKGDIPEGYSVSREKKERFSLILESASTNQTSMYLCASISYSALSYNEQFFGPGTRLTVL.

In the case of this clone: This specimen includes other DNA sequences encoding the same CDR3. This chain connects TRBV6-5 to TRBJ2-1; 9 bases agree with TRBD2. Germline loops: CDR1 MNHEY, CDR2 SVGAGI. CDR3 size: 14 residues. J lost 6 bases, V lost 6 bases, and 6 bases had no gene match. CDR3 sequence reads: CASSLAGVGNEQFF. The CDR3 DNA follows: TGTGCCAGCAGCTTAGCGGGAGTCGGCAATGAGCAGTTCTTC.

The rearrangement links TRBV6-5 to TRBJ2-1, with a weak D call TRBD1 (5 bases). CDR3 size: 13 residues. Between the trimmed V and J ends, which lost 7 bases and 4 bases, there was a span of 11 bases. The germline V gene has CDR1 MNHEY and CDR2 SVGAGI. CDR3 in DNA: TGTGCCAGCACCAAGGGGCGATACAATGAGCAGTTCTTC. This sequence encodes CASTKGRYNEQFF.

The chain uses TRBV7-9 and TRBJ1-1, with 9 bases fitting TRBD1. The CDR3 runs to 16 residues. CDR1 is SEHNR, CDR2 FQNEAQ, per germline (reference sequence). V gave up 7 bases and J gave up 0 bases; unmatched junction bases: 9. The chain's CDR3 is CASTVNRGRLNTEAFF. Written as DNA, the CDR3 is TGTGCCAGCACTGTCAACAGGGGGCGGTTGAACACTGAAGCTTTCTTT.

This rearrangement joins TRBV7-2 to TRBJ1-2; TRBD1 is a possible D gene (6 bases). This CDR3 is built from 13 residues. V lost 2 bases, J lost 6 bases, and 10 bases lay in between. The V gene's germline CDR1 is SGHTA and CDR2 FQGNSA. CDR3 protein: CASSLRRGDGYTF. CDR3 bases: TGTGCCAGCAGCTTACGAAGGGGGGATGGCTACACCTTC.

The CDR3 region is CASSQGPPSSYNEQFF. The CDR3 DNA is TGTGCCAGCAGCCAGGGACCGCCTAGCTCCTACAATGAGCAGTTCTTC. J is TRBJ2-1 and V is TRBV5-8, with D perhaps given as TRBD1 or TRBD2 (5 bases each). Trimming pared 4 bases from V and 0 bases from J, leaving 14 bases between. This CDR3 is 16 amino acids long. Germline lookup yields CDR1 SGHTS and CDR2 YDEGEE.

V usage is TRBV5-1 and J usage is TRBJ1-1; 8 positions match TRBD1. J was trimmed by 1 base and V by 0 bases; bases with no gene match: 5. Germline CDR1 and CDR2: SGHRS and YFSETQ. The CDR3 is 16 residues long. Written as DNA, the CDR3 is TGCGCCAGCAGCTTGGCTAAACAGGGGGGGAACACTGAAGCTTTCTTT. Amino acid sequence: CASSLAKQGGNTEAFF. The full variable domain, with the rest looked up from reference TRBV5-1 and TRBJ1-1, is KAGVTQTPRYLIKTRGQQVTLSCSPISGHRSVSWYQQTPGQGLQFLFEYFSETQRNKGNFPGRFSGRQFSNSRSEMNVSTLELGDSALYLCASSLAKQGGNTEAFFGQGTRLTVV.